This TCR beta chain was sequenced during a study of Graves' ophthalmopathy and Graves' hyperthyroidism. RNA transcripts yielded amplified TCR beta CDR3 regions. RT-PCR in the first round used HTBI primers; a second-round multiplex PCR followed. TCRdb independently ran MiXCR on the multiplex PCR reads; one entry per CDR3 protein. The sample yields about 370,000 distinct CDR3 sequences, roughly 17% seen once. This clonotype was found many times. Sequences were obtained from peripheral blood. This TCR was recovered from an adult woman with stable Graves' hyperthyroidism.

The CDR3 DNA follows: TGTGCCAGCAAGCGGGGGTCGGACGGGGAGCTGTTTTTT. It yields the protein CASKRGSDGELFF. The rearrangement links TRBV9 to TRBJ2-2; the match to TRBD2 covers 8 bases. CDR3 size: 13 residues. Per germline, CDR1 SGDLS and CDR2 YYNGEE. The V gene end was trimmed by 6 bases and the J gene end by 7 bases; junction bases not matched to a gene: 5.